This entry lists 18 T cell receptor beta chains sequenced from one sample in a study of HIV-infected patients and healthy controls. Follow-up blood was drawn about 14 weeks, roughly three months, after antiretroviral therapy began. Whole blood was used without fractionation, so all unsorted peripheral T cells were included. About 550 ng RNA was reverse transcribed with alpha and beta constant-region primers. Using multiplexing indices, alpha and beta chain libraries were generated apart by chain-specific third strand synthesis. Each CDR3 protein is one row after TCRdb ran MiXCR on the 5' RACE reads. The sample lists thousands of distinct CDR3 sequences, more than 7.5% occurring once. The specimen was blood, collected during antiretroviral therapy. The receptors were sampled from an adult with HIV infection.

In its sample, this clonotype is medium-sized. V and J are TRBV6-2 or TRBV6-3 and TRBJ2-7, with D uncertain. The CDR3 consists of 12 residues. Germline-derived CDR1 and CDR2 are MNHEY and SVGEGT. The V end was cut by 3 bases, the J end by 2 bases, with 5 bases between. CDR3 sequence reads: CASSYPPYEQYF. For the CDR3, the DNA is TGTGCCAGCAGTTATCCCCCCTACGAGCAGTACTTC.

This clonotype is medium-sized in the sample. The chain combines TRBV6-1 with TRBJ2-6, with D tentatively TRBD1 (5 bases). The V end lost 6 bases, the J end lost 3 bases, and 12 bases lay between the germline ends. The CDR3 sequence is 15 residues long. Germline V gene sequence: CDR1 MNHNS, CDR2 SASEGT. The CDR3 reads CASRNRFLGANVLTF. Here the CDR3 DNA reads TGTGCCAGCAGAAACAGGTTCCTTGGGGCCAACGTCCTGACTTTC.

In its sample, this clonotype ranks as medium-sized (0.01 to 0.1%). The CDR3 nucleotides are TGTGCCAGCAGTTACCGGACAGGGAACTATGGCTACACCTTC. Its translation: CASSYRTGNYGYTF. The rearrangement uses TRBV6-5 and TRBJ1-2, with 8 positions matching TRBD1. The V gene's germline CDR1 is MNHEY and CDR2 SVGAGI. J was trimmed by 2 bases and V by 2 bases; bases with no gene match: 1. This CDR3 is built from 14 residues.

This clonotype has at least ten counts. CDR3 in amino acids: CASSPDIGVGSGNTIYF. The CDR3 region has the DNA TGTGCCAGCTCACCAGACATCGGGGTTGGTTCTGGAAACACCATATATTTT. V is TRBV18 and J is TRBJ1-3; the D is unclear. Germline-derived CDR1 and CDR2 are KGHSH and LQKENI. V was clipped by 2 bases and J by 1 base, with 15 bases between them. The CDR3 is 17 residues long.

Sample share makes this clonotype medium-sized. This chain uses TRBV27 with TRBJ2-7; no definite D call. V lost 9 bases, J lost 6 bases, and 21 bases lay in between. This CDR3 has 14 residues. Germline-derived CDR1 and CDR2 are MNHEY and SMNVEV (reference sequence). The CDR3: CASGPGIPPREQYF. The CDR3 DNA follows: TGTGCCAGTGGCCCTGGGATTCCCCCGCGCGAGCAGTACTTC.

At least ten counts were recorded for this clonotype. The chain has TRBV19 and TRBJ2-1, with D unresolved. Trimming removed 5 bases at V and 4 bases at J, with 12 bases between. The CDR3 is 14 residues long. The germline gives CDR1 LNHDA, CDR2 SQIVND (reference sequence). CDR3 bases: TGTGCCAGTAGTGGCGCGGCCCAATACAATGAGCAGTTCTTC. Amino acid sequence: CASSGAAQYNEQFF.

This clonotype was recorded many times. This chain connects TRBV30 to TRBJ1-5, with D possibly being TRBD1 (5 bases). The CDR3 is 15 amino acids. Per the germline V gene, CDR1 is GTSNPN and CDR2 is SVGIG (reference sequence). Trimming stripped 5 bases from V and 0 bases from J, with 14 bases between. The CDR3 DNA follows: TGTGCCTGGGCCCCTTTAGGACATAGCAATCAGCCCCAGCATTTT. Translating gives CAWAPLGHSNQPQHF.

There are many counts of this clonotype. J is TRBJ1-1 and V is TRBV9, with D hard to call. The germline gives CDR1 SGDLS, CDR2 YYNGEE. The CDR3 spans 14 residues. Deletions cut 0 bases from V and 1 base from J, with 7 bases between. The CDR3 reads CASSVEAGNTEAFF. In DNA form, the CDR3 reads TGTGCCAGCAGCGTAGAGGCAGGGAACACTGAAGCTTTCTTT.

This clonotype was seen ten or more times. This chain joins TRBV5-1 and TRBJ1-1, with 9 nucleotides matching TRBD1. The CDR3 covers 16 residues. V lost 2 bases to trimming and J lost 1 base; unmatched junction nucleotides: 6. Germline V gene data show CDR1 as SGHRS and CDR2 as YFSETQ. CDR3 nucleotides: TGCGCCAGCAGCTTAAGACAGGGGGTCCGGAACACTGAAGCTTTCTTT. It codes for CASSLRQGVRNTEAFF.

This clonotype was seen many times. This chain joins TRBV10-3 and TRBJ2-7; D is unclear. The CDR3 contains 12 residues. Trimming took 8 bases from V and 0 from J, leaving 8 bases between them. Germline V lookup: CDR1 ENHRY, CDR2 SYGVKD. The CDR3 DNA follows: TGTGCCATCGCAAGCGACTCCTACGAGCAGTACTTC. It translates to CAIASDSYEQYF.

A word on this clonotype: Possible read error: a much larger clone is one base away. The rearrangement links TRBV4-3 to TRBJ2-3; 10 nucleotides agree with TRBD2. This CDR3 has 16 residues. Per germline, CDR1 LGHNA and CDR2 YSLEER. The CDR3 DNA follows: TGCGCCAGCAGCCAAGATAGCGGGGGGCCCACAGATACGCGGTATTTT. This gives the protein CASSQDSGGPTDTRYF.

In this sample, this clonotype turned up many times. The rearrangement uses TRBV6-2 or TRBV6-3 and TRBJ2-1; 10 bases fit TRBD2. Trimming removed 7 bases from V and 7 bases from J; junction bases left unmatched: 10. Germline-derived CDR1 and CDR2 are MNHEY and SVGEGT. This CDR3 has 15 residues. CDR3 amino acids: CASNKSGGARNEQFF. CDR3 DNA sequence: TGTGCCAGCAACAAGAGCGGGGGGGCCAGGAATGAGCAGTTCTTC.

This clonotype was counted many times. The chain recombines TRBV5-6 with TRBJ2-5; 8 nucleotides match TRBD1. Germline trimming cut 3 bases from V and 4 bases from J; bases unmatched to any gene: 5. Germline V gene sequence: CDR1 SGHDT, CDR2 YYEEEE. This CDR3 has 14 residues. The CDR3 sequence: CASSSKTGAETQYF. CDR3 nucleotide sequence: TGTGCCAGCAGCTCCAAGACAGGGGCAGAGACCCAGTACTTC.

There are many counts of this clonotype. The V call is TRBV19, the J call TRBJ2-7, with a possible D match to TRBD1 (6 bases). V was trimmed by 1 base and J by 2 bases, leaving 12 bases between them. Per the germline V gene, CDR1 is LNHDA and CDR2 is SQIVND (reference sequence). The CDR3 has 15 amino acids. The CDR3 DNA sequence: TGTGCCAGTAGTATAGCCGTGGACAGTACCTACGAGCAGTACTTC. Protein: CASSIAVDSTYEQYF.

This clonotype has at least ten counts. The chain employs TRBV29-1 and TRBJ2-7, with D hard to call. CDR3 length equals 12 residues. Looked up from germline, CDR1 is SQVTM and CDR2 is ANQGSEA. The ends were cut back, 0 bases at V and 2 bases at J, with 5 bases in the middle. Here the CDR3 reads CSVEDNAYEQYF. DNA for the CDR3: TGCAGCGTTGAAGACAACGCCTACGAGCAGTACTTC.

This clonotype is termed medium-sized (0.01 to 0.1%). V usage is TRBV29-1 and J usage is TRBJ1-1; D ambiguous. The CDR3 totals 11 residues. Germline loops: CDR1 SQVTM, CDR2 ANQGSEA. Deletions cut 5 bases from V and 1 base from J, with 5 bases between. This CDR3 reads CSVSKNTEAFF. The CDR3, as DNA: TGCAGCGTTTCAAAGAACACTGAAGCTTTCTTT.

By proportion, this clonotype is medium-sized (0.01 to 0.1%). The chain uses TRBV5-1 and TRBJ2-3; D remains unclear. Germline V CDR1 and CDR2: SGHRS, YFSETQ. The CDR3 is 15 amino acids. Trimming shortened V by 2 bases and J by 5 bases, and 15 bases separated the two germline ends. The CDR3 sequence is CASSLGLGVGDTQYF. CDR3 nucleotides: TGCGCCAGCAGCTTAGGGCTTGGCGTCGGAGATACGCAGTATTTT.

A remark on this clonotype: It may be a read error: a sequence one base away is much more abundant. The chain couples TRBV7-2 to TRBJ2-5, with D unclear. The CDR3 contains 11 residues. The V end was cut by 5 bases, the J end by 13 bases, with 14 bases between. Germline V gene lookup returns CDR1 SGHTA and CDR2 FQGNSA. The CDR3 loop is CASSEWKAVYF. For the CDR3, the DNA is TGTGCCAGCAGCGAATGGAAGGCAGTGTACTTC.